Listed below are T cell receptor beta chains from one sample, sequenced in a study of blood T cell repertoires in COVID-19. TCRdb keeps only in-frame clones here, not all; method: immunoSEQ multiplex PCR. In the table there are approximately 250,000 clones, 75% to 95% of which are singletons. The sequenced material came from PBMCs or T cells enriched from blood (not recorded which). Receptors originate from a man between 35 and 55 years old who had been exposed to COVID-19. The CDR3 runs from the conserved cysteine through the conserved F or W.

CASRRTSQETQYF	TRBV19	TRBJ2-5
CASRPGLAGGGETQYF	TRBV7-9	TRBJ2-5
CASSLVSYEQYF	TRBV28	TRBJ2-7
CASSSRTSSTGELFF	TRBV13	TRBJ2-2
CSAPIGRDQYF	TRBV20-1	TRBJ2-5
CASSSRTANYGYTF	TRBV9	TRBJ1-2
CASSPVDSGSNEQYF	TRBV28	TRBJ2-7
CASSDSDRMNTEAFF	TRBV9	TRBJ1-1
CASSVGLHTDTQYF	TRBV7-3	TRBJ2-3
CASSVVGGGTDTQYF	TRBV9	TRBJ2-3
CASSSTPDLAGVTYNEQFF	TRBV27	TRBJ2-1
CATSDWMRRSSTDTQYF	TRBV24-1	TRBJ2-3
CASSLLSGNTIYF	TRBV28	TRBJ1-3
CASSLGGQGIYNEQFF	TRBV5-6	TRBJ2-1
CASSQDPGANTGELFF	TRBV3-1/TRBV3-2	TRBJ2-2
CATRRGSGEAETQYF	TRBV15	TRBJ2-5
CASSETAVEPSYNEQFF	TRBV2	TRBJ2-1
CASSGSTEAFF	TRBV5-1	TRBJ1-1
CASSNPFSSGNTIYF	TRBV6-5	TRBJ1-3
CATSDHREAYEQYF	TRBV24-1	TRBJ2-7
CASGLDQGSGNTIYF	TRBV12-5	TRBJ1-3
CASTETGRNTEAFF	TRBV6-5	TRBJ1-1
CASSPRLAGETDTQYF	TRBV7-2	TRBJ2-3
CASEGQNNQPQHF	TRBV28	TRBJ1-5
CASSQGQGGNTEAFF	TRBV4-3	TRBJ1-1
CASSFTGGAGYGYTF	TRBV5-1	TRBJ1-2
CASSGAGDHEQYF	TRBV2	TRBJ2-7
CASSPGGASGYTF	TRBV12-3/TRBV12-4	TRBJ1-2
CASSTGPGLSQSGELFF	TRBV3-1/TRBV3-2	TRBJ2-2